This T cell receptor (beta chain) appears in the sequencing data of a study of vaccination effects on CD4 cells after COVID-19. Under the ViraFEST assay, PBMC were stimulated with viral peptide pools so that antigen-specific CD4+ T cells expanded. Sequencing was performed afterwards. Culture proceeded for approximately 10 days, and CD4+ T cells were then isolated. Each participant was administered two doses of either the BNT162b2 or the mRNA-1273 vaccine. Some 2 million PBMC were placed in each well, which was supplemented with approximately 10 IU/ml IL-2 and around 9.9 ug/ml peptides. Half-medium replacement with IL-2 medium occurred on days 3 and 7. TCRdb's copy holds only in-frame clones and misses some; the assay was immunoSEQ multiplex PCR. The data contain some 50,000 clones, around 80% of them singletons. A note on this clone: What it recognizes is unknown.

Whole-study findings and limits: Convalescent patients were scarce in the study, and it lacked early post-infection timepoints. Healthy vaccinees' vaccine-induced clones included only 1 of 255 cross-reacting with common cold coronaviruses.

The origin of this receptor is a human donor who received a COVID-19 vaccine. This specimen was CD4+ T cells from PBMCs cultured with HCoV-OC43 spike peptides, taken after COVID-19 vaccination. Subset in this sample: HCoV-OC43 spike overlapping peptide pool stimulation.

The CDR3 region is CASSYGQSGLGTEAFF. The DNA for the CDR3 is TGTGCCAGCAGCTATGGACAGTCTGGGCTGGGGACTGAAGCTTTCTTT. The chain carries TRBV7-2 and TRBJ1-1; D possibly corresponds to TRBD1 (6 bases). V was cut by 4 bases and J by 5 bases, with 20 bases left in between. Looked up from germline, CDR1 is SGHTA and CDR2 is FQGNSA. The CDR3 is made up of 16 amino acids.